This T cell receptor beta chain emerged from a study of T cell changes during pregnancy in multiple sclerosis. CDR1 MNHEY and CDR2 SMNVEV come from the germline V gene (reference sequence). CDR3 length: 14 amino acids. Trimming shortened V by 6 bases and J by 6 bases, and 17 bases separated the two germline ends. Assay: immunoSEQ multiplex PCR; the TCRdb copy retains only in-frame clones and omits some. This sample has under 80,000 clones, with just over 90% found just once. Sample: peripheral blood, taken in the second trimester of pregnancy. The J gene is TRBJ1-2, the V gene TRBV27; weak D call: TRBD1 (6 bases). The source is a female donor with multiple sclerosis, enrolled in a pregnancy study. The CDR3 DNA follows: TGTGCCAGCAGCCTTGAGCGGGGGGCGCATGGCTACACCTTC. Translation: CASSLERGAHGYTF.